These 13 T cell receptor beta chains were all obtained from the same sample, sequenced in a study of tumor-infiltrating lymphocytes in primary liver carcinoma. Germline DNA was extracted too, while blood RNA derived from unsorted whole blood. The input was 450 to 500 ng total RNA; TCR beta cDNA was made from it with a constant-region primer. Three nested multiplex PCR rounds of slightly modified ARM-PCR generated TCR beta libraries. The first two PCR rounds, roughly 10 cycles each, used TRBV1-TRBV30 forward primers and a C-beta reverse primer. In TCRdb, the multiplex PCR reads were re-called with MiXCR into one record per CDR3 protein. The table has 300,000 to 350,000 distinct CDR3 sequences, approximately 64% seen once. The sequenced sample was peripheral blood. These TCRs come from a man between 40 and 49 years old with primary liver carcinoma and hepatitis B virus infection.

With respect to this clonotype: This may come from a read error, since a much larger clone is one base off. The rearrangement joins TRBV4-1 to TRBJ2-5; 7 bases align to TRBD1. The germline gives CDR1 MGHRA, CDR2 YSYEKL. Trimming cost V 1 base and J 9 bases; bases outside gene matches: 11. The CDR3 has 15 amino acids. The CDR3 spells CASSQGQGPSQAQYF. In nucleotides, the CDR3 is TGCGCCAGCAGCCAAGGACAGGGTCCTTCACAGGCCCAGTACTTC.

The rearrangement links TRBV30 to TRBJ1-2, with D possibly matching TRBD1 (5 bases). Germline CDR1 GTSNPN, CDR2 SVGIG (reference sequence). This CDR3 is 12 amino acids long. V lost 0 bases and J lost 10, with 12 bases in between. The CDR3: CAWSVSGEDYTF. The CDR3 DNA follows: TGTGCCTGGAGTGTATCGGGGGAAGACTACACCTTC.

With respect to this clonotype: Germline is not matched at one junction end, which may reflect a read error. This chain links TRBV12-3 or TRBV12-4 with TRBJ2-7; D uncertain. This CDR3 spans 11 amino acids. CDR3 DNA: TGTGCCGGCTCACTCGGCGCGGAGCACTACTTC. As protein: CAGSLGAEHYF.

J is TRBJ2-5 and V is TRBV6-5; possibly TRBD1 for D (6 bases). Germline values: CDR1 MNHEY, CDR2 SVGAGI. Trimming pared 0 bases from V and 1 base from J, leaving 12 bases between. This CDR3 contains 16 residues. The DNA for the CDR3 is TGTGCCAGCAGTTACTCGTACAGGGCGATCCAAGAGACCCAGTACTTC. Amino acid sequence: CASSYSYRAIQETQYF.

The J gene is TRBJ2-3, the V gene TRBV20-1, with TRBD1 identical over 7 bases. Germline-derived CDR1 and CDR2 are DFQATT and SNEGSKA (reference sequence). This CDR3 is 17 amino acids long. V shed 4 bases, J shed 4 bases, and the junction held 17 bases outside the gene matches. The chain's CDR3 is CSAIRQGFGQTPDTQYF. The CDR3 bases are TGCAGTGCTATAAGACAGGGTTTTGGCCAAACCCCAGATACGCAGTATTTT.

In DNA form, the CDR3 reads TGTGCCAGCCTTACAGCGGGAAGGGACACCGGGGAGCTGTTTTTT. This translates into CASLTAGRDTGELFF. This chain links TRBV6-1 with TRBJ2-2; 7 bases are shared with TRBD2. The CDR3 spans 15 residues. The ends lost 8 bases at V and 3 bases at J; junction bases unmatched: 9. In germline, CDR1 is MNHNS, CDR2 SASEGT.

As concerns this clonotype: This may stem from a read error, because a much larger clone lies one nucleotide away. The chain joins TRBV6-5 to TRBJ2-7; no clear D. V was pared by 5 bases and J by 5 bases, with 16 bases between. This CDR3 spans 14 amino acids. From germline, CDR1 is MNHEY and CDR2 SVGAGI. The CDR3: CASSPRSPPNEQYF. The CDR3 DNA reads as TGTGCCAGCAGTCCGAGATCCCCCCCCAACGAGCAGTACTTC.

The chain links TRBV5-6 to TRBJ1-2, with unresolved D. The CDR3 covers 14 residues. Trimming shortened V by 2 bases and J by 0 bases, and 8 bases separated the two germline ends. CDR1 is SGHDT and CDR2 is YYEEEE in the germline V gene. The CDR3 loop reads CASSFVTPNYGYTF. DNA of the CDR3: TGTGCCAGCAGCTTTGTTACACCTAACTATGGCTACACCTTC.

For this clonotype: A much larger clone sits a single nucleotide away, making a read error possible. CDR3 sequence: CASSQRGNSYGQYF. CDR3 nucleotide sequence: TGCGCCAGCAGCCAAAGGGGGAACTCCTACGGGCAGTACTTC. The gene calls are TRBV4-1 and TRBJ2-7; weak D call: TRBD1 (6 bases). The CDR3 spans 14 residues. Germline V gives CDR1 MGHRA, CDR2 YSYEKL.

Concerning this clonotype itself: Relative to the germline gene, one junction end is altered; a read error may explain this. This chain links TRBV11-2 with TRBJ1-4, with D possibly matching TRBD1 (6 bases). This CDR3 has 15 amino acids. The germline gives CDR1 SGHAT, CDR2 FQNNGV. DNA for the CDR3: TGCGCCAGCAGCTTTACTAGACAGGCCTGGGAAAAACTGTTTTTT. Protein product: CASSFTRQAWEKLFF.

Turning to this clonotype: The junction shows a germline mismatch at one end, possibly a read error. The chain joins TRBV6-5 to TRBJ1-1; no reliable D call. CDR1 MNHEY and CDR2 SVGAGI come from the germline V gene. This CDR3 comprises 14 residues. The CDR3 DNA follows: TGTGCCAGCTGTTACTCAGTAGGGAGGACTGGAGCTTTCTTT. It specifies CASCYSVGRTGAFF.

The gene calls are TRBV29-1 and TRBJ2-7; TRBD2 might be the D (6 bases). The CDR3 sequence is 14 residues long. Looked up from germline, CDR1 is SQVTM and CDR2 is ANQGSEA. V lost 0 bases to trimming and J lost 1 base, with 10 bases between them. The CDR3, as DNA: TGCAGCGTTGAAGATATAGCGGCATCCTACGAGCAGTACTTC. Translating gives CSVEDIAASYEQYF.

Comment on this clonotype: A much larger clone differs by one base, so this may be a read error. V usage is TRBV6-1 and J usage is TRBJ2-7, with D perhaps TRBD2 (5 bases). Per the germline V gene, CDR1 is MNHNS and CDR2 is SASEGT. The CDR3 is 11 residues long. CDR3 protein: CASSELPGSFF. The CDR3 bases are TGTGCCAGCAGTGAACTACCGGGAAGTTTCTTC.